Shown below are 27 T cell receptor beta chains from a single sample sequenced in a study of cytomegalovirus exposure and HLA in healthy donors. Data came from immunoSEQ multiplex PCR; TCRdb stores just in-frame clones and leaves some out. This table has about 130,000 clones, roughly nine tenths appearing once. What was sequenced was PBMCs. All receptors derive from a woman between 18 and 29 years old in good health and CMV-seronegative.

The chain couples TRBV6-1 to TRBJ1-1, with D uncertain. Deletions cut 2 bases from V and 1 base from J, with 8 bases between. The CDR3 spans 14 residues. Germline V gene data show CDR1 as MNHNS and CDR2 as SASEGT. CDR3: CASSEYTKNTEAFF. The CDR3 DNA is TGTGCCAGCAGTGAATACACCAAGAACACTGAAGCTTTCTTT.

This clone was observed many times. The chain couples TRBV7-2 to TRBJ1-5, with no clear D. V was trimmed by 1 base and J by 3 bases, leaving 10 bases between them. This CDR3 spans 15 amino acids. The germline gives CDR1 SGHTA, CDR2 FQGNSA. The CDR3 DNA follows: TGTGCCAGCAGCTTAGGGCAGGAAAACAATCAGCCCCAGCATTTT. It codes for CASSLGQENNQPQHF.

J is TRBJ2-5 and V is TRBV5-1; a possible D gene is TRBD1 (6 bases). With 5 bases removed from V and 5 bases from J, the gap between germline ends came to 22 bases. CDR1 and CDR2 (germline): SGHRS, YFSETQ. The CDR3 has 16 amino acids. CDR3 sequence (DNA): TGCGCCAGCAGACCCAGATGGGACACCGGCTTGGAGACCCAGTACTTC. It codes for CASRPRWDTGLETQYF.

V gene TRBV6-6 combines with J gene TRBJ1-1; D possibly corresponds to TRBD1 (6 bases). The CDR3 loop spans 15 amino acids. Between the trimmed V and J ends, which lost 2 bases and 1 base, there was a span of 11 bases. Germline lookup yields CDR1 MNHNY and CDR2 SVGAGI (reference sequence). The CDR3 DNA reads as TGTGCCAGCAGTTACACTATACAGGGGAACACTGAAGCTTTCTTT. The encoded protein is CASSYTIQGNTEAFF.

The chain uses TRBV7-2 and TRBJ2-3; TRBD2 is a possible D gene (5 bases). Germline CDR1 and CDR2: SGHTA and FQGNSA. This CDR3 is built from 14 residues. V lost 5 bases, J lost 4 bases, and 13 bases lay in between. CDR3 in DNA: TGTGCCAGCAGCCTGGAGGTAGCAGCAGATACGCAGTATTTT. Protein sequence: CASSLEVAADTQYF.

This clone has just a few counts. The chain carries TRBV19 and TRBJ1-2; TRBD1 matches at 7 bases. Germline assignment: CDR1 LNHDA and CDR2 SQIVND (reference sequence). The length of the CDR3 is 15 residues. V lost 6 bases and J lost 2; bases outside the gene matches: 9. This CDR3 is CASSRVGTANYGYTF. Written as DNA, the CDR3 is TGTGCCAGTAGCCGGGTCGGGACAGCCAACTATGGCTACACCTTC.

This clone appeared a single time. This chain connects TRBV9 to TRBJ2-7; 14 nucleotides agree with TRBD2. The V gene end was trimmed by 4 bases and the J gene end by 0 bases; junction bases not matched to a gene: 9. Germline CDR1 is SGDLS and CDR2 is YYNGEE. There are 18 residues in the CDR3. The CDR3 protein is CASSPATGTSGGSYEQYF. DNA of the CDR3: TGTGCCAGCAGCCCCGCAACCGGGACTAGCGGGGGCTCCTACGAGCAGTACTTC.

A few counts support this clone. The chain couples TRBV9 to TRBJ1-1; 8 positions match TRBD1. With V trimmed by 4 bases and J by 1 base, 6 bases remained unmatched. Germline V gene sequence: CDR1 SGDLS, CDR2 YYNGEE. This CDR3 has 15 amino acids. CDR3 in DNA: TGTGCCAGCAGCCCATACGACAGGGGGAACACTGAAGCTTTCTTT. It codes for CASSPYDRGNTEAFF.

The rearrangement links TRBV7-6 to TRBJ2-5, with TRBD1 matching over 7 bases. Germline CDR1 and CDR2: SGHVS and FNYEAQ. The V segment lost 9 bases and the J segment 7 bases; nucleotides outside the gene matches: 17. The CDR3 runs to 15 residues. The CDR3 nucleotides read TGTGCCAGTGAACCGGGACAGTCGTACCTCGGGACCCAGTACTTC. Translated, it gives CASEPGQSYLGTQYF. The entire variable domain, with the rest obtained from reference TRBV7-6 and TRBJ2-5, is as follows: GAGVSQSPRYKVTKRGQDVALRCDPISGHVSLYWYRQALGQGPEFLTYFNYEAQQDKSGLPNDRFSAERPEGSISTLTIQRTEQRDSAMYRCASEPGQSYLGTQYFGPGTRLLVL.

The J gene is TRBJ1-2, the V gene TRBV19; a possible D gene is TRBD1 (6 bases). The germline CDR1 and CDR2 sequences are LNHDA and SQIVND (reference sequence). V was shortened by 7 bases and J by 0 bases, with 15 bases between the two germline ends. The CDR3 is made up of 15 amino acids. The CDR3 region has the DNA TGTGCCAGTAAGGAGACAGGCGCCACTAACTATGGCTACACCTTC. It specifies CASKETGATNYGYTF.

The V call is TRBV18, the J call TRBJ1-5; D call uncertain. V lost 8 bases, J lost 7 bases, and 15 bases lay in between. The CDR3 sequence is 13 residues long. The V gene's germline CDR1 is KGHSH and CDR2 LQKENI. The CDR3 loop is CASTYGERQPQHF. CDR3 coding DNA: TGTGCCAGCACATACGGGGAAAGGCAGCCCCAGCATTTT.

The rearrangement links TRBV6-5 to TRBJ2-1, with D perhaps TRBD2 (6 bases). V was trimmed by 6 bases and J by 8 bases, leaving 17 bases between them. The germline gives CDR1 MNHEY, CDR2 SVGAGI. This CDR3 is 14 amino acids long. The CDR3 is CASSWTIGADEQFF. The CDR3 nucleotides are TGTGCCAGCAGCTGGACTATCGGGGCCGATGAGCAGTTCTTC.

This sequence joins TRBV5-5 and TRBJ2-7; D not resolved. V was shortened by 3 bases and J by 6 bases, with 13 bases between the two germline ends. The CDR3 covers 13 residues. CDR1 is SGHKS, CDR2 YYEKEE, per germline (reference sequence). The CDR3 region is CASSSPYSGEQYF. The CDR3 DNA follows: TGTGCCAGCAGCTCCCCCTACTCCGGCGAGCAGTACTTC.

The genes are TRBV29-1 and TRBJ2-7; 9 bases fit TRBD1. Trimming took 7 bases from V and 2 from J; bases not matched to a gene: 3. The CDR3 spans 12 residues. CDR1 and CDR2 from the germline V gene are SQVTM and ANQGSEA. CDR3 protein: CSATGGPYEQYF. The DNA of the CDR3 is TGCAGCGCGACAGGGGGTCCCTACGAGCAGTACTTC.

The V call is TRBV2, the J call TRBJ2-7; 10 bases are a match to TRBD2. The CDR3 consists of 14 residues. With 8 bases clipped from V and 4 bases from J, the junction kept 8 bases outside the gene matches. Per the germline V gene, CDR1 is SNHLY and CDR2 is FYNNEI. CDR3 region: CASYRTSGTYEQYF. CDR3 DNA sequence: TGTGCCAGCTACCGGACTAGCGGAACTTACGAGCAGTACTTC.

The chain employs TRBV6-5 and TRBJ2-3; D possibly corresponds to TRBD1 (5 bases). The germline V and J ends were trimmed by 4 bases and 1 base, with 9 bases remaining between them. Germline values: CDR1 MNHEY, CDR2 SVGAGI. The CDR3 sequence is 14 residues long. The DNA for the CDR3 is TGTGCCAGCAGTTCCTCGACAGGCACAGATACGCAGTATTTT. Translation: CASSSSTGTDTQYF.

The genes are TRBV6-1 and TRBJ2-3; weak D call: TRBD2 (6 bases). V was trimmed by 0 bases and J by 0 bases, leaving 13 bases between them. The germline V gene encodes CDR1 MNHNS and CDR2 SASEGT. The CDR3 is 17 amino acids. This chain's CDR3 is CASSEARGGVSTDTQYF. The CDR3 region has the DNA TGTGCCAGCAGTGAAGCGCGGGGAGGAGTTAGCACAGATACGCAGTATTTT.

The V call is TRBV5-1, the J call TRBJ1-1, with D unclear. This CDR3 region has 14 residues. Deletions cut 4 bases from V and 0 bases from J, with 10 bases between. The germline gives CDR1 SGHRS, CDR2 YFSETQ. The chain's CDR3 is CASSERYMNTEAFF. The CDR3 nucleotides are TGCGCCAGCAGCGAGCGATACATGAACACTGAAGCTTTCTTT.

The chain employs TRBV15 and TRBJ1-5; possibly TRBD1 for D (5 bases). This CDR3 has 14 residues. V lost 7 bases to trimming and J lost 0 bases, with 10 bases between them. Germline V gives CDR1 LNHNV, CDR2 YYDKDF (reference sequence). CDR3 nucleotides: TGTGCCACCACGGGGGGTTATAGCAATCAGCCCCAGCATTTT. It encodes CATTGGYSNQPQHF.

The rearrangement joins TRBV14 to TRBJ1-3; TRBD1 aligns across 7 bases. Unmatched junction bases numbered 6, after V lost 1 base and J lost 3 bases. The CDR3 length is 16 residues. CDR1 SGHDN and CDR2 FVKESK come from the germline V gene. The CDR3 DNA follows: TGTGCCAGCAGCCAAGGAGGGACAGCTTTTGGAAACACCATATATTTT. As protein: CASSQGGTAFGNTIYF.

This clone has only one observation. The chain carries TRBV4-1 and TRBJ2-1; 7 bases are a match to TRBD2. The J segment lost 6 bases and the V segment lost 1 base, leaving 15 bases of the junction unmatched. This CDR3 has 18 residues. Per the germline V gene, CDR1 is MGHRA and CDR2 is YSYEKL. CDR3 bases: TGCGCCAGCAGCCAAGCTAGCGGAGCCCGGATCACGGCCAATGAGCAGTTCTTC. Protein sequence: CASSQASGARITANEQFF.

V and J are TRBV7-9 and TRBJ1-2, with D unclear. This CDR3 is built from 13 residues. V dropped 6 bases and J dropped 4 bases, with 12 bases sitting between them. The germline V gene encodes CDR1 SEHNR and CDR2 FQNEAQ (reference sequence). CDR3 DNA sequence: TGTGCCAGCAGACCTTCGACAACCTATGGCTACACCTTC. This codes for CASRPSTTYGYTF.

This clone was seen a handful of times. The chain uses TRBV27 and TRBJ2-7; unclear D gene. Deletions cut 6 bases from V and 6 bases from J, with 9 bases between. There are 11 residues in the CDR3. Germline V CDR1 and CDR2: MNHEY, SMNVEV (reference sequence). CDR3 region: CASREASEQYF. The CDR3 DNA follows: TGTGCCAGCAGAGAGGCTAGCGAGCAGTACTTC.

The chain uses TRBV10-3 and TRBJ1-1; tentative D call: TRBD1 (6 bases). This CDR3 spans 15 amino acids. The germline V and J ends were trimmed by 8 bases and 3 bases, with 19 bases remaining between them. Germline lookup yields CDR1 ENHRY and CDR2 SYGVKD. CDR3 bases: TGTGCCATCCAATCGGACAGTTGGGCTGACACTGAAGCTTTCTTT. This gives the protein CAIQSDSWADTEAFF.

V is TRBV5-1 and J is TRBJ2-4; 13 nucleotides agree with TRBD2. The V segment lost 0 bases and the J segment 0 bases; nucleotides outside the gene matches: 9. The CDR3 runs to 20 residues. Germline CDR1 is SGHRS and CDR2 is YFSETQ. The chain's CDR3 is CASSLELAGGRYPAKNIQYF. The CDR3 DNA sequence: TGCGCCAGCAGCTTGGAACTAGCGGGGGGGCGGTACCCAGCCAAAAACATTCAGTACTTC.

The CDR3 nucleotides read TGTGCCAGCAGCTTGGTTGGGCAAGCCTATGGCTACACCTTC. It codes for CASSLVGQAYGYTF. The chain employs TRBV5-6 and TRBJ1-2; unclear D gene. Deletions cut 0 bases from V and 4 bases from J, with 10 bases between. Germline loops: CDR1 SGHDT, CDR2 YYEEEE. CDR3 length: 14 residues. Using reference TRBV5-6 and TRBJ1-2 for the parts outside the CDR3, the full variable domain is DAGVTQSPTHLIKTRGQQVTLRCSPKSGHDTVSWYQQALGQGPQFIFQYYEEEERQRGNFPDRFSGHQFPNYSSELNVNALLLGDSALYLCASSLVGQAYGYTFGSGTRLTVV.

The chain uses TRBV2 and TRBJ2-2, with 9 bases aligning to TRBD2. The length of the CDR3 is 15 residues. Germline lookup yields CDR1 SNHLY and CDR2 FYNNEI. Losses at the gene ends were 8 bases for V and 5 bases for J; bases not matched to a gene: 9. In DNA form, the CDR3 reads TGTGCCAGCTTCGGGGGGCTAGCGGGGACCGGGGAGCTGTTTTTT. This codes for CASFGGLAGTGELFF. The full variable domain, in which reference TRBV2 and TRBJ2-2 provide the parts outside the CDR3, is EPEVTQTPSHQVTQMGQEVILRCVPISNHLYFYWYRQILGQKVEFLVSFYNNEISEKSEIFDDQFSVERPDGSNFTLKIRSTKLEDSAMYFCASFGGLAGTGELFFGEGSRLTVL.